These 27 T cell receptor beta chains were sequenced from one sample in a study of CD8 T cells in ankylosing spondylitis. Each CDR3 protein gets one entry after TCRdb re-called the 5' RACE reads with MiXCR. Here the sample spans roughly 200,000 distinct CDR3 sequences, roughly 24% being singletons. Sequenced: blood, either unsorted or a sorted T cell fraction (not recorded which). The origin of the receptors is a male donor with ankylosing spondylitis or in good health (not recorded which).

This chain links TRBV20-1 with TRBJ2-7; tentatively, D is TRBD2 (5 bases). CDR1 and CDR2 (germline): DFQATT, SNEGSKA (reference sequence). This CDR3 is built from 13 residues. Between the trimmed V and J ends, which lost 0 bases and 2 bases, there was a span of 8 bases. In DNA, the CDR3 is TGCAGTGCTAGAGATCTCGGGACCTACGAGCAGTACTTC. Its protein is CSARDLGTYEQYF.

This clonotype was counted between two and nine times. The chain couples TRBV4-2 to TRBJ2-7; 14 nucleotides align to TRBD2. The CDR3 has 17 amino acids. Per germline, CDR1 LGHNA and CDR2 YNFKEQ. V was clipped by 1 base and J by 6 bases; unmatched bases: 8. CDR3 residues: CASSQGRGTSGRGEQYF. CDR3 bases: TGTGCCAGCAGCCAAGGAAGAGGGACTAGCGGGAGAGGCGAGCAGTACTTC.

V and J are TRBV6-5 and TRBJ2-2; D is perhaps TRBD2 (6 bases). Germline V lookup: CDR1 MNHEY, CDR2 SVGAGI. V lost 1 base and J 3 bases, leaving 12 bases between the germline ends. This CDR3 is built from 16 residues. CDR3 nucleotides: TGTGCCAGCAGTTACTGGGGGGATAGGCACACCGGGGAGCTGTTTTTT. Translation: CASSYWGDRHTGELFF.

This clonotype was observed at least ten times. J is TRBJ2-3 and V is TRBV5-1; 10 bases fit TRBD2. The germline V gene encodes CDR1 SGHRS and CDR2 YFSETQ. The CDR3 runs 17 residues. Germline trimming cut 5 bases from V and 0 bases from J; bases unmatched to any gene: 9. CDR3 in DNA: TGCGCCAGCAGGCCGCCGGGACTAGCGACTAGCACAGATACGCAGTATTTT. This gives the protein CASRPPGLATSTDTQYF.

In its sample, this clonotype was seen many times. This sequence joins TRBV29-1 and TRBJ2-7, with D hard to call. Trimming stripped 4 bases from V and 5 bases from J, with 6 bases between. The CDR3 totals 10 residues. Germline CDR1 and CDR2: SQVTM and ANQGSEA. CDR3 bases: TGCAGCGTTGGACACCACGAGCAGTACTTC. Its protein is CSVGHHEQYF.

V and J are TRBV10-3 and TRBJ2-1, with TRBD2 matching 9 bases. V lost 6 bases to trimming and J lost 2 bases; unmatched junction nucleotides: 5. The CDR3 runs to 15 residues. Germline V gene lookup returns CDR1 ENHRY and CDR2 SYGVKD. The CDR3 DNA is TGTGCCATCAGCCATAGCGGGAGCCCCTACAATGAGCAGTTCTTC. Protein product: CAISHSGSPYNEQFF.

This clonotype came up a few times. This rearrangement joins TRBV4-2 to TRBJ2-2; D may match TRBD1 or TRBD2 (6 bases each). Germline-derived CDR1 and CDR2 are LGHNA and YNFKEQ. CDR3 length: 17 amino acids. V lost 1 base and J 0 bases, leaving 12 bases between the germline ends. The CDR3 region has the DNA TGTGCCAGCAGCCAAGGAGGAGGGACATCGAACACCGGGGAGCTGTTTTTT. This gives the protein CASSQGGGTSNTGELFF.

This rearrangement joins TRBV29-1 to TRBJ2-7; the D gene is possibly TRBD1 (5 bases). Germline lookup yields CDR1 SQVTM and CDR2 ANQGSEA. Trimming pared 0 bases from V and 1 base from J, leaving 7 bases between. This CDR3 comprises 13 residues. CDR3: CSVEEQGSYEQYF. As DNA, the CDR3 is TGCAGCGTTGAAGAGCAGGGATCCTACGAGCAGTACTTC.

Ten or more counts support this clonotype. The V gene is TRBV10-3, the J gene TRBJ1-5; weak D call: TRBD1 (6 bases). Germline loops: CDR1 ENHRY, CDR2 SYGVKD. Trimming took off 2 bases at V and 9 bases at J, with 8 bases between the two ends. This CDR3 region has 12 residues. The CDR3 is CAISEADRPQHF. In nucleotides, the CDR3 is TGTGCCATCAGTGAGGCGGACAGGCCCCAGCATTTT.

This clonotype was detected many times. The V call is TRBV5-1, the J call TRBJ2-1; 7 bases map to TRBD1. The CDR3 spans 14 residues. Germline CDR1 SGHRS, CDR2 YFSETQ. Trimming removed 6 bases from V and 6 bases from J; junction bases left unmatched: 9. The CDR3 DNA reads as TGCGCCAGCATGTTGGTTTCAGGGGGCAATGAGCAGTTCTTC. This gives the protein CASMLVSGGNEQFF.

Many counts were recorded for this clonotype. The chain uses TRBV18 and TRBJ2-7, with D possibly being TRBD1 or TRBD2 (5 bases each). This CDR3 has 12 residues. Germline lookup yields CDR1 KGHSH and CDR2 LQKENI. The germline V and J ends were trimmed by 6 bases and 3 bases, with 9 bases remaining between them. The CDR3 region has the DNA TGTGCCAGCTCCGGGGCTCTCTACGAGCAGTACTTC. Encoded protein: CASSGALYEQYF. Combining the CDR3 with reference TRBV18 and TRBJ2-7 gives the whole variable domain NAGVMQNPRHLVRRRGQEARLRCSPMKGHSHVYWYRQLPEEGLKFMVYLQKENIIDESGMPKERFSAEFPKEGPSILRIQQVVRGDSAAYFCASSGALYEQYFGPGTRLTVT.

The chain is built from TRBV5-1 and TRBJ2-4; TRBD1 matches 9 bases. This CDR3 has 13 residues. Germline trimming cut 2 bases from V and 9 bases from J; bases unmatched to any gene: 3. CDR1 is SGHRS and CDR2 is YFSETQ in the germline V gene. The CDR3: CASSLDRGGIQYF. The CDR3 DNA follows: TGCGCCAGCAGCTTAGACAGGGGGGGCATTCAGTACTTC.

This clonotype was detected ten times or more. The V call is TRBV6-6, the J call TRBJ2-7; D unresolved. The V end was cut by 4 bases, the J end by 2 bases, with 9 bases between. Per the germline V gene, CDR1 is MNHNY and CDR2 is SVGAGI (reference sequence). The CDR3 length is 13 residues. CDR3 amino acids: CASSSRPAYEQYF. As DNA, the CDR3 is TGTGCCAGCAGTTCCAGGCCGGCCTACGAGCAGTACTTC.

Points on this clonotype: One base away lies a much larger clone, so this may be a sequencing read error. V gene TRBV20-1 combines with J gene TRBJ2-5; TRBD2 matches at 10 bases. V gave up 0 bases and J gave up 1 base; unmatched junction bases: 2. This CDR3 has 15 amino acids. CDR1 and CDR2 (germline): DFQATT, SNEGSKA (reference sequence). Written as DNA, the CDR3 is TGCAGTGCTAGAGATGCTAGCGGGAGCCAAGAGACCCAGTACTTC. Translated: CSARDASGSQETQYF.

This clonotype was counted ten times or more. The CDR3 is CSVGGGSYTF. CDR3 sequence (DNA): TGCAGCGTTGGTGGGGGGAGCTACACCTTC. The rearrangement links TRBV29-1 to TRBJ1-2; maybe TRBD1 (5 bases). Between the trimmed V and J ends, which lost 4 bases and 9 bases, there was a span of 9 bases. Germline CDR1 reads SQVTM; CDR2 reads ANQGSEA. The CDR3 consists of 10 residues.

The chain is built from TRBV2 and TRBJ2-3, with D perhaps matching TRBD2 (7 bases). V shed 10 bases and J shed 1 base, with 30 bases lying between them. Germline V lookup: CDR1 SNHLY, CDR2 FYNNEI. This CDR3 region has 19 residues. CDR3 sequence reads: CAISTPDSWTGGGTDTQYF. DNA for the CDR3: TGTGCCATCAGCACCCCGGACAGCTGGACGGGAGGTGGCACAGATACGCAGTATTTT.

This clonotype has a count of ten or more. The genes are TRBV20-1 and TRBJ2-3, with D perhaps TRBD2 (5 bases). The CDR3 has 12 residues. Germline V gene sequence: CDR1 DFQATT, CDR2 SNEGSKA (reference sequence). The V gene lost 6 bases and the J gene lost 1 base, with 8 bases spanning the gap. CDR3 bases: TGCAGTGCGGCGGAGGGCACAGATACGCAGTATTTT. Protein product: CSAAEGTDTQYF.

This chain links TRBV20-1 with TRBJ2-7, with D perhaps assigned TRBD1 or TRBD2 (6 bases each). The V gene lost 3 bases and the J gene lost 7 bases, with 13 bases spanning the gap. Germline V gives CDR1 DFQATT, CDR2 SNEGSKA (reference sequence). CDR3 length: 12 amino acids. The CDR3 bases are TGCAGTGCTAGTCGGGGGCCTCGTGAGCAGTACTTC. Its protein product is CSASRGPREQYF.

Written as DNA, the CDR3 is TGCAGCGGGGGGGGCGGGGCCCAAGAGACCCAGTACTTC. Protein product: CSGGGGAQETQYF. The rearrangement joins TRBV29-1 to TRBJ2-5; maybe TRBD2 (7 bases). Germline values: CDR1 SQVTM, CDR2 ANQGSEA. CDR3 length: 13 residues. Trimming stripped 7 bases from V and 1 base from J, with 13 bases between.

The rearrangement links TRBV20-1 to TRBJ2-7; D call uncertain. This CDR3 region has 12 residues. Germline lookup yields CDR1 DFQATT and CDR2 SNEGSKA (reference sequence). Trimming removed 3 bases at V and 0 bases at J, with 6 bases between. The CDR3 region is CSASGFSYEQYF. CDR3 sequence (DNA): TGCAGTGCTAGCGGGTTCTCCTACGAGCAGTACTTC.

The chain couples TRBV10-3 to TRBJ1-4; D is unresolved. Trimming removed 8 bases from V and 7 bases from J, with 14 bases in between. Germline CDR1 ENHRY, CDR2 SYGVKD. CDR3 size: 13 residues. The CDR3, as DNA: TGTGCCATCTCTGATCAAAACACTGAAAAACTGTTTTTT. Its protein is CAISDQNTEKLFF.

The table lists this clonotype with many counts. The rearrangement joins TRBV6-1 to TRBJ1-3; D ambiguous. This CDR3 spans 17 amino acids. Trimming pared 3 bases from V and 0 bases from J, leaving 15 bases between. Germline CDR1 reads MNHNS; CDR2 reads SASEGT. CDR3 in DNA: TGTGCCAGCAGTGAGGTGATGGACGGTTCCTCTGGAAACACCATATATTTT. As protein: CASSEVMDGSSGNTIYF.

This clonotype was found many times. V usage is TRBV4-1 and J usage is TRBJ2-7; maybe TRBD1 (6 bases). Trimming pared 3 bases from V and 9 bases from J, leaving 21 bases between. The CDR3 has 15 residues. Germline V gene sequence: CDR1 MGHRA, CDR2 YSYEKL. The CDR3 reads CASSQTGTIEGGQYF. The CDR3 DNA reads TGCGCCAGCAGCCAGACCGGGACAATAGAAGGGGGGCAGTACTTC.

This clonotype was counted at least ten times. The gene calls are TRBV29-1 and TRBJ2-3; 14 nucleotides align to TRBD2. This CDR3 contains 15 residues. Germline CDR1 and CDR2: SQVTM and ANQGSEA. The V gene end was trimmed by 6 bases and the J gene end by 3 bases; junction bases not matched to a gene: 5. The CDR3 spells CSVGGLAGETDTQYF. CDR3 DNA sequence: TGCAGCGTGGGGGGACTAGCGGGAGAGACAGATACGCAGTATTTT.

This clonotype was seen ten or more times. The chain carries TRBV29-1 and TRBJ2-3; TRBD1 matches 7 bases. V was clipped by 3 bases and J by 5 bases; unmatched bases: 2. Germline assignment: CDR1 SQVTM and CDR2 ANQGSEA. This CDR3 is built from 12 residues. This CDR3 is CSVDGTEDTQYF. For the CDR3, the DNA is TGCAGCGTTGACGGGACAGAAGATACGCAGTATTTT.

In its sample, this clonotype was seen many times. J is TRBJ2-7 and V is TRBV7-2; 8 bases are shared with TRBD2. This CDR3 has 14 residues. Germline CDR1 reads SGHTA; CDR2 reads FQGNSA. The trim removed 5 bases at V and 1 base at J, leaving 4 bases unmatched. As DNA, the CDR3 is TGTGCCAGCAGCGCGACTAGCGTGTCCTACGAGCAGTACTTC. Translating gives CASSATSVSYEQYF.

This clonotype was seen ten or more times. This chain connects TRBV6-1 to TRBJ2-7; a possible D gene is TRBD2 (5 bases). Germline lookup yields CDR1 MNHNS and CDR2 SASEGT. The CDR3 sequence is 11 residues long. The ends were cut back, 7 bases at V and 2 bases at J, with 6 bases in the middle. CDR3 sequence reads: CASIGTYEQYF. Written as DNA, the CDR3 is TGTGCCAGCATCGGGACCTACGAGCAGTACTTC.